This TCR beta chain was profiled in a study of T cell repertoires and HLA-DP antigens. Study-level information: Transduced HeLa cells presented HLA-DP to CD4+ T cells. DNA input averaged approximately 0.2 ug in sorted CD137+CD4+ and around 1,100 ng in pre-culture CD4+. Study-wide results and caveats: Average cumulative frequency of previously undetected clones was 36.3% against one allele and around 53% against the other.

Concerning this clone itself: What it binds is unknown.

CDR1 and CDR2 from the germline V gene are SGDLS and YYNGEE. The CDR3 length is 16 residues. Trimming cost V 0 bases and J 2 bases; bases outside gene matches: 8. Amplification used primers for 54 TRBV and 13 TRBJ segments. The data were produced by immunoSEQ multiplex PCR, yet TCRdb's version contains in-frame clones alone and is incomplete. The data show tens of thousands of clones, about 82% seen once. The rearrangement uses TRBV9 and TRBJ2-7; 7 bases are a match to TRBD2. The sample taken for sequencing was CD4+ T cells from PBMCs. The receptor comes from a man aged 55 to 69 in good health and CMV-seronegative. The CDR3 protein is CASSVAGDYTAYEQYF. The CDR3 DNA sequence: TGTGCCAGCAGCGTAGCCGGGGACTATACGGCCTACGAGCAGTACTTC.